The entry that follows covers one T cell receptor beta chain sequence. Sequencing was performed with immunoSEQ multiplex PCR; in TCRdb, only in-frame clones are kept and a portion is missing. The table has about 280,000 clones, 85% seen once; the top ten hold about 2.5%. This CDR3 is built from 16 residues. The V end was cut by 5 bases, the J end by 3 bases, with 19 bases between. Germline values: CDR1 SGHRS, CDR2 YFSETQ. These data belong to a study of blood T cell repertoires in COVID-19. The receptor comes from a woman between 45 and 65 years old who had recovered from COVID-19. The sample taken for sequencing was PBMCs or T cells enriched from blood (not recorded which). The chain carries TRBV5-1 and TRBJ2-3, with a possible D match to TRBD1 (6 bases). For the CDR3, the DNA is TGCGCCAGCAGTGGGGGTACAGGGACATTTACAGATACGCAGTATTTT. This gives the protein CASSGGTGTFTDTQYF.